This TCR beta chain was identified in a study of patients and donors after allogeneic stem cell transplantation. The CDR3 has 15 residues. CDR1 and CDR2 from the germline V gene are SGHTS and YDEGEE. Trimming stripped 1 base from V and 7 bases from J, with 15 bases between. TCRdb independently ran MiXCR on the RT-PCR reads; one entry per CDR3 protein. The sample has about 25,000 distinct CDR3 sequences; roughly two fifths are singletons. The clonotype was recovered from a human donor who was either an allogeneic HSCT recipient or a stem cell or donor lymphocyte infusion donor (not recorded which). It is not recorded whose cells these are; they may come from a transplant donor. Sequenced: blood, either unsorted or a sorted T cell fraction (not recorded which). The chain carries TRBV5-8 and TRBJ1-5, with a weak D call TRBD1 (6 bases). The CDR3 DNA reads as TGTGCCAGCAGCTTGTTGCCGGGGGCACGGCAGCCCCAGCATTTT. Protein product: CASSLLPGARQPQHF.